This TCR beta chain was found in a study of cytomegalovirus exposure and HLA in healthy donors. The PCR contained 60 Vbeta and 13 Jbeta primers. Profiled with immunoSEQ multiplex PCR; TCRdb holds only in-frame clones, not every one. Of about 240,000 clones in the sample, more than 75% are singletons; the top ten hold about 0.25%. The V segment lost 3 bases and the J segment 5 bases; nucleotides outside the gene matches: 4. Per germline, CDR1 LNHNV and CDR2 YYDKDF (reference sequence). The CDR3 has 14 residues. The donors, nominally healthy at sampling, likely had unrecorded immune exposures. With respect to this clone: Its cognate antigen is unknown.

The study's findings and limits: Available immune exposure information covered CMV serostatus only. Association of a missense DCLRE1C variant with TCR beta V- and J-gene trimming was reported in a later analysis. It was 150 to 200 TCR beta chains that were listed as cytomegalovirus-associated.

Sequencing used PBMCs. V usage is TRBV15 and J usage is TRBJ1-1; TRBD1 matches 9 bases. The receptor was derived from a girl aged 2 to 10 in good health and CMV-seronegative. As DNA, the CDR3 is TGTGCCACCAGCAGGAGACAGGGGGGGACTGAAGCTTTCTTT. This translates into CATSRRQGGTEAFF.